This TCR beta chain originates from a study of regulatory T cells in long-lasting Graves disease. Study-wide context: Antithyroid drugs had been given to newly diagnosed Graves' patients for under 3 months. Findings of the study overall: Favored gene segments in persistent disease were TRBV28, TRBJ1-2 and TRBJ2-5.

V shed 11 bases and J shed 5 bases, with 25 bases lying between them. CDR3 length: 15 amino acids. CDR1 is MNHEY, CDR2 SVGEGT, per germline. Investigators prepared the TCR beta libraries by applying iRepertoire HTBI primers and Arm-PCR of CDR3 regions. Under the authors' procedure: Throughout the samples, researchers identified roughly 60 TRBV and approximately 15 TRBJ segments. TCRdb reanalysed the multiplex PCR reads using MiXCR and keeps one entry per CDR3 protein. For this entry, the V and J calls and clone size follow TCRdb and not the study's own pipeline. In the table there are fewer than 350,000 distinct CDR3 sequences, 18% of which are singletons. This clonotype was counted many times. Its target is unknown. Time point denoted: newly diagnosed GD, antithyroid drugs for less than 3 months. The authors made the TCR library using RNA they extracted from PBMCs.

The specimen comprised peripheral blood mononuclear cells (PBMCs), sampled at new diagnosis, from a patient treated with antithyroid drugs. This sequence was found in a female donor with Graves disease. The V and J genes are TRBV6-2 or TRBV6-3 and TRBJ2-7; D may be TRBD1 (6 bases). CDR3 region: CAAKVFRGSLNEQYF. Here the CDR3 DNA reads TGTGCCGCTAAAGTGTTTAGGGGGAGTTTGAACGAGCAGTACTTC.